This TCR beta chain was recovered during a study of blood T cell repertoires in COVID-19. About the study: Donors in the United States, Italy and Spain gave samples during acute or convalescent COVID-19. T cells, B-cell-depleted T cells, or PBMCs supplied cDNA or gDNA.

CDR3 length: 15 amino acids. Germline-derived CDR1 and CDR2 are SGHRS and YFSETQ. Deletions cut 0 bases from V and 2 bases from J, with 12 bases between. Only one count was recorded for this clone. Authors' methods: The authors estimated nucleated cell counts from reference gene primer amplification. Sequenced by immunoSEQ multiplex PCR; TCRdb stores in-frame clones only, minus some. V and J calls and clone size are as listed in that table; D and trimming were resolved from the DNA. The table shows around 100,000 clones, with roughly 90% occurring only once. This receptor was taken from a man in his 60s with acute or convalescent COVID-19. This chain links TRBV5-1 with TRBJ2-7; no reliable D call. Sequencing was carried out using peripheral blood. The CDR3 nucleotides are TGCGCCAGCAGCTTGGATGGCAGCGCAACCTACGAGCAGTACTTC. Its protein product is CASSLDGSATYEQYF.